This TCR beta chain is from a study of T cell responses to AZD1222 COVID-19 vaccine. Study observations and caveats: Clonal diversity may have been underestimated in mostly white British donors. It was only 6 or 7 AZD1222 recipients who were seropositive at baseline.

This CDR3 contains 12 residues. The ends lost 3 bases at V and 13 bases at J; junction bases unmatched: 0. Germline CDR1 SEHNR, CDR2 FQNEAQ (reference sequence). To note about this clone: Its antigen is still unknown.

TCRdb's table, derived via immunoSEQ multiplex PCR, lists solely in-frame clones and lacks some. The sample has 96,000 or so clones; approximately 90% are singletons. The clonotype was recovered from an adult in good health. The source material was peripheral blood, sampled on day 0 of AZD1222 vaccination. The chain carries TRBV7-9 and TRBJ2-1; 13 positions agree with TRBD2. The CDR3 region has the DNA TGTGCCAGCAGCTTGGGACTAGCGGGACAGTTCTTC. Protein: CASSLGLAGQFF.